This T cell receptor beta chain was identified during a study of neurological immune-mediated disorders (dated by TCRdb to between 2018 and 2020). Background on the whole study: Peripheral blood TCR-beta repertoires from patients with HTLV-I-associated myelopathy (HAM/TSP), patients with multiple sclerosis, and healthy controls were compared in the study using UMI-based sequencing. The 85 to 110 TCR-beta libraries included longitudinal samples, technical triplicates and paired sorted CD4+ and CD8+ T-cell subsets alongside PBMC samples. The cohort included some 66 subjects: about 15 with HAM/TSP, about 34 with multiple sclerosis, and around 20 healthy controls.

Sorted-subset TCR libraries were prepared from over 850,000 sorted CD4+ or CD8+ T cells. Peripheral blood was subjected to Ficoll-Hypaque density gradient centrifugation to isolate PBMCs, which were then cryopreserved in liquid nitrogen. Paired sorted CD4+ and CD8+ subsets came from healthy controls, HAM/TSP patients and MS patients. Reading from cysteine to phenylalanine, the CDR3 counts 15 amino acids. The CDR3 DNA has 45 bases and is translated from base 1. CDR1 SGHTA and CDR2 FQGTGA were looked up in the germline V gene. The trim is 3 bases for V and 6 bases for J, with a gap of 15 bases between the germline ends. cDNA synthesis used template-switch 5'RACE with a primer carrying a 10-nucleotide random unique molecular identifier tagging each TCR transcript. Every sequencing run covered 15-18 subjects and yielded more than 180 million TCR-beta sequences. The RNeasy kit was used for extraction of total RNA. The KAPA Real-time Library Amplification kit was used to amplify TCR-beta VDJ regions with primers targeting the TCR constant region and the 5'RACE anchor. A first PCR added sample indexes and Illumina adaptors, and a second PCR then raised library yield. The roughly 650 bp TCR product was size-selected on a 2% E-gel SizeSelection system after Ampure bead purification. Before pooling, library quality was assessed on a Bioanalyzer, concentration was determined with Qubit, and library quantification was performed with the Kapa Library Quantification kit. An Illumina HiSeq 2500 was used to sequence the libraries paired-end at 2 x 150 bp. To increase sequence diversity, about 25-31% phiX was spiked into each library pool. In the original analysis: Quality-filtered reads were processed with the UMI-based MiGEC pipeline, which removed over 85% of raw TCR sequences during error correction. VDJ genes were aligned to IMGT germline references, and each clonotype was defined by a unique CDR3 amino acid sequence together with V-J genes. Clonal expansion, Shannon diversity and CDR3 relatedness were evaluated with VDJtools (CalcPairwiseDistances, ClusterSamples), while phylogenetic trees were built in CLCbio workbench. Clones with at least 8 unique UMIs were defined as expanded, with this threshold being based on coefficient-of-variation modelling across technical triplicates. TCRdb reprocessing: public reads trimmed at Q25 with fastp, clones called with MiXCR, in-frame beta chains kept. Entries that share a CDR3 protein sequence are merged under the most common genes and DNA. TCRdb, not the authors, supplied the V and J calls. The table for this sample lists about 18,000 distinct CDR3 sequences; 12% to 15% of them were counted only once. 7.8% of the sample goes to the ten largest clones.

Overall study results and their limits: TCR clonal expansion was highest in HAM/TSP patients and lowest in MS patients, with MS patients falling below even healthy controls. No identical CDR3 amino acid sequences were found to be shared among expanded clones across subjects, suggesting that TCR-beta repertoires were private in all groups.

As regards this clonotype: There is no known antigen for this receptor. The sample holds no much larger clone one base away, and base qualities are not on file.

This receptor was taken from an older woman with HTLV-1-associated myelopathy (HAM/TSP). Here the chain combines TRBV7-3 and TRBJ2-1; matching of 6 bases hints at TRBD1 as the D gene. The material sequenced was CD4+ T cells from blood. The CDR3 protein: CASSFWAGASNEQFF. The DNA is TGTGCCAGCAGCTTTTGGGCAGGGGCCTCCAATGAGCAGTTCTTC.